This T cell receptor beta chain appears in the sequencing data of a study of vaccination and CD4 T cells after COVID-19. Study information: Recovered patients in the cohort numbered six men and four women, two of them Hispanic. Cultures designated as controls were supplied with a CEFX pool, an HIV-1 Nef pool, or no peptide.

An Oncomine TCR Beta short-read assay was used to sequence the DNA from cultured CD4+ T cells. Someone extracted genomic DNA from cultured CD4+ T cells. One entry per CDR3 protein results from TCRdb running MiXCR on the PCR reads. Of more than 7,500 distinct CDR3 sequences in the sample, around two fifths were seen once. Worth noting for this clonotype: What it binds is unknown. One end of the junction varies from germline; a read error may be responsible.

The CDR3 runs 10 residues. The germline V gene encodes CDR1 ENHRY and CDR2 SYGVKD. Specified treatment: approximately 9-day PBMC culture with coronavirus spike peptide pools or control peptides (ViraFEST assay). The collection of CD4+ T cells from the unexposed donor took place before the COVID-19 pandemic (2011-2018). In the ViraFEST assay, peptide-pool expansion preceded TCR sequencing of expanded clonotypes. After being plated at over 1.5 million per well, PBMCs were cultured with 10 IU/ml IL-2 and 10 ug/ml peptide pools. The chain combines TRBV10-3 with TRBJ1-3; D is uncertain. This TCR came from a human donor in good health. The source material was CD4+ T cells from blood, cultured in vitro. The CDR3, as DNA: TGTGCCATCGGCGGTCCCCGTTTTGTTTTT. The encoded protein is CAIGGPRFVF.